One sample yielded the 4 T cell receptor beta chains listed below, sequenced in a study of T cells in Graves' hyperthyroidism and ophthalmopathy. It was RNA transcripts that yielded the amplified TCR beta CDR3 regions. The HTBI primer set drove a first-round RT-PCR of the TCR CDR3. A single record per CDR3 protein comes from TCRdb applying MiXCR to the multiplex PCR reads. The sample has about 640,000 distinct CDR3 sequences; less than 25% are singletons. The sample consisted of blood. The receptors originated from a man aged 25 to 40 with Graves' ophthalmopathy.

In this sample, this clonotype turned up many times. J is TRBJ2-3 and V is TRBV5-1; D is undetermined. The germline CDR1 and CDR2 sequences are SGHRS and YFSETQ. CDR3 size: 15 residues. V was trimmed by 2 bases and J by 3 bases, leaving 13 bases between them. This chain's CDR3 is CASSFKGSITDTQYF. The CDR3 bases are TGCGCCAGCAGCTTTAAGGGCAGCATTACAGATACGCAGTATTTT.

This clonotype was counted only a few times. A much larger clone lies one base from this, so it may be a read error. In DNA, the CDR3 is TGCAATGCTAGCCCTACTAGCGGGAGTTACGAGCAGTACTTC. Translation gives CNASPTSGSYEQYF. The chain couples TRBV20-1 to TRBJ2-7, with 11 bases identical to TRBD2. The CDR3 is 14 residues long. Germline V lookup: CDR1 DFQATT, CDR2 SNEGSKA (reference sequence).

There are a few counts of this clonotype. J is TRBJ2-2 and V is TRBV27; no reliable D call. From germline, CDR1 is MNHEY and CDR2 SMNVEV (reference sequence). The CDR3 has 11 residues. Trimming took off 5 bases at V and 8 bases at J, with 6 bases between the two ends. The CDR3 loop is CASSAGGELFF. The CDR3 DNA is TGTGCCAGCAGTGCCGGGGGGGAGCTGTTTTTT.

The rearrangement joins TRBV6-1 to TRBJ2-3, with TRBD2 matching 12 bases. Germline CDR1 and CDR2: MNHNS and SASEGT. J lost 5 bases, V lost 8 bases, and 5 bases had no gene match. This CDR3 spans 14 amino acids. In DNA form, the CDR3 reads TGTGCCAGCGACCGACTAGCGGGAGAAGATACGCAGTATTTT. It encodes CASDRLAGEDTQYF.